These 18 T cell receptor beta chains share one sample of origin, sequenced in a study of T cells in Graves' hyperthyroidism and ophthalmopathy. TCR beta CDR3 sequences were amplified from RNA transcripts. HTBI primers were the set used in a first-round RT-PCR of the TCR CDR3. TCRdb independently ran MiXCR on the multiplex PCR reads; one entry per CDR3 protein. Of approximately 590,000 distinct CDR3 sequences detected, more than 45% appear once; the ten largest clones hold 8.2%. The sequencing input was peripheral blood or thyroid tissue (not recorded which). These receptors were collected from a woman younger than 30 with Graves' hyperthyroidism.

V is TRBV2 and J is TRBJ2-7; 8 bases align to TRBD2. From germline, CDR1 is SNHLY and CDR2 FYNNEI. The CDR3 totals 16 residues. V lost 0 bases to trimming and J lost 2 bases; unmatched junction nucleotides: 6. CDR3 sequence reads: CASSEASAGGPYEQYF. The CDR3 coding sequence is TGTGCCAGCAGTGAAGCGTCGGCGGGAGGCCCCTACGAGCAGTACTTC.

J is TRBJ1-4 and V is TRBV19; possible D gene TRBD1, 5 bases. The V end lost 5 bases, the J end lost 3 bases, and 13 bases lay between the germline ends. The CDR3 runs 15 residues. Germline CDR1 is LNHDA and CDR2 is SQIVND (reference sequence). CDR3 protein: CASSPTVGANEKLFF. CDR3 nucleotides: TGTGCCAGTAGTCCCACGGTGGGGGCTAATGAAAAACTGTTTTTT.

This clonotype was counted only a few times. The junction shows a germline mismatch at one end, possibly a read error. The chain joins TRBV7-2 to TRBJ1-1, with a weak D call TRBD1 (5 bases). Germline lookup yields CDR1 SGHTA and CDR2 FQGNSA. This CDR3 spans 13 amino acids. This CDR3 reads CATSFRRGTEAFF. The DNA for the CDR3 is TGTGCCACCAGCTTTCGGAGGGGCACTGAAGCTTTCTTT.

V is TRBV10-3 and J is TRBJ1-2; D is unclear. The V and J ends lost 3 bases and 6 bases respectively, with 11 bases between them. The V gene's germline CDR1 is ENHRY and CDR2 SYGVKD. This CDR3 is built from 13 residues. The CDR3 here is CAISDGYADGYTF. The DNA of the CDR3 is TGTGCCATCAGTGACGGTTACGCAGATGGCTACACCTTC.

The V call is TRBV25-1, the J call TRBJ1-6; no definite D call. CDR1 and CDR2 (germline): MGHDK, SYGVNS. This CDR3 is built from 15 residues. Deletions cut 2 bases from V and 3 bases from J, with 8 bases between. CDR3 protein: CASSEAKHYNSPLHF. The CDR3 DNA follows: TGTGCCAGCAGTGAAGCGAAACACTATAATTCACCCCTCCACTTT.

There are many counts of this clonotype. The chain joins TRBV2 to TRBJ1-2, with 7 positions matching TRBD1. The CDR3 length is 14 residues. The trim removed 5 bases at V and 2 bases at J, leaving 5 bases unmatched. Germline-derived CDR1 and CDR2 are SNHLY and FYNNEI. The CDR3 DNA sequence: TGTGCCAGCAGTAGGGGACAGATGAACTATGGCTACACCTTC. Protein product: CASSRGQMNYGYTF.

This clonotype came up many times. The rearrangement links TRBV15 to TRBJ1-1; TRBD1 agrees at 9 bases. J lost 7 bases, V lost 4 bases, and 7 bases had no gene match. Looked up from germline, CDR1 is LNHNV and CDR2 is YYDKDF (reference sequence). This CDR3 has 14 amino acids. The CDR3 coding sequence is TGTGCCACCAGCATATTACAGGGGGCAGTTGAAGCTTTCTTT. It translates to CATSILQGAVEAFF. Together with reference TRBV15 and TRBJ1-1, the CDR3 gives the full variable domain: DAMVIQNPRYQVTQFGKPVTLSCSQTLNHNVMYWYQQKSSQAPKLLFHYYDKDFNNEADTPDNFQSRRPNTSFCFLDIRSPGLGDTAMYLCATSILQGAVEAFFGQGTRLTVV.

J is TRBJ2-2 and V is TRBV20-1, with 8 nucleotides matching TRBD2. Unmatched junction bases numbered 11, after V lost 6 bases and J lost 5 bases. Germline CDR1 DFQATT, CDR2 SNEGSKA (reference sequence). This CDR3 is built from 15 residues. CDR3 protein: CSAYRAGVATGELFF. In DNA, the CDR3 is TGCAGTGCCTACAGAGCGGGAGTGGCAACCGGGGAGCTGTTTTTT.

This clonotype was found a few times. V gene TRBV5-4 combines with J gene TRBJ2-5, with TRBD1 matching 7 bases. Germline V gives CDR1 SGHNT, CDR2 YYREEE (reference sequence). The CDR3 length is 14 residues. V trimming: 4 bases; J trimming: 4 bases; junction bases outside the gene matches: 7. CDR3 in amino acids: CASSAGQERETQYF. The CDR3 DNA sequence: TGTGCCAGCAGCGCAGGACAGGAAAGAGAGACCCAGTACTTC.

This chain uses TRBV6-1 with TRBJ1-5, with 10 bases matching TRBD1. CDR1 and CDR2 from the germline V gene are MNHNS and SASEGT. This CDR3 spans 12 amino acids. The CDR3 DNA reads as TGTGCGACGGGACAGGGGTACCAGCCCCAGCATTTT. It specifies CATGQGYQPQHF.

The V gene is TRBV6-5, the J gene TRBJ2-7; TRBD1 matches 10 bases. This CDR3 is built from 15 residues. Trimming cost V 0 bases and J 4 bases; bases outside gene matches: 3. CDR1 is MNHEY and CDR2 is SVGAGI in the germline V gene. Here the CDR3 DNA reads TGTGCCAGCAGTTACTCGGGACAGGGGCCTTACGAGCAGTACTTC. It specifies CASSYSGQGPYEQYF.

A note on this clonotype: A much larger clone lies one base from this, so it may be a read error. The V gene is TRBV7-8, the J gene TRBJ1-6; unclear D gene. With 0 bases removed from V and 11 bases from J, the gap between germline ends came to 11 bases. Germline-derived CDR1 and CDR2 are SGHVS and FQNEAQ. The CDR3 consists of 14 residues. CDR3 in amino acids: CASSLAPIDPPLHF. CDR3 bases: TGTGCCAGCAGCTTAGCCCCGATCGATCCACCCCTCCACTTT.

This clonotype was found many times. The chain links TRBV25-1 to TRBJ2-7, with a tentative D call TRBD1 (6 bases). CDR3 length: 16 amino acids. Looked up from germline, CDR1 is MGHDK and CDR2 is SYGVNS. V lost 3 bases and J lost 0, with 15 bases in between. CDR3 nucleotides: TGTGCCAGCAGTGAGCTAACAGGGTCCAGCTCCTACGAGCAGTACTTC. As protein: CASSELTGSSSYEQYF.

Only one count was recorded for this clonotype. The chain is built from TRBV11-2 and TRBJ1-1; D not certain. Germline V gene data show CDR1 as SGHAT and CDR2 as FQNNGV. Trimming removed 4 bases from V and 2 bases from J, with 8 bases in between. CDR3 length: 13 residues. The CDR3 DNA sequence: TGTGCCAGCAGCTGGACCCGCAACACTGAAGCTTTCTTT. Translation: CASSWTRNTEAFF.

The chain carries TRBV11-1 and TRBJ2-5; 9 bases fit TRBD1. Germline V lookup: CDR1 SGHAT, CDR2 FQDESV (reference sequence). The CDR3 has 18 residues. V lost 5 bases to trimming and J lost 1 base; unmatched junction nucleotides: 14. CDR3 residues: CASSHLQGLTGGQETQYF. DNA of the CDR3: TGTGCCAGCAGCCATTTACAGGGTCTGACAGGGGGCCAAGAGACCCAGTACTTC.

The sample holds a few counts of this clonotype. The chain employs TRBV12-5 and TRBJ1-1, with D uncertain. CDR3 size: 14 residues. Germline V lookup: CDR1 LGHNT, CDR2 FRNRAP. V was pared by 2 bases and J by 0 bases, with 7 bases between. The CDR3 DNA follows: TGTGCTAGTGGTTTGACTGCCATGAACACTGAAGCTTTCTTT. It yields the protein CASGLTAMNTEAFF.

There are a few counts of this clonotype. This sequence joins TRBV7-2 and TRBJ2-5, with no clear D. Trimming pared 3 bases from V and 4 bases from J, leaving 12 bases between. Germline lookup yields CDR1 SGHTA and CDR2 FQGNSA. CDR3 length equals 14 residues. CDR3 in amino acids: CASSLFVSSETQYF. DNA of the CDR3: TGTGCCAGCAGCTTGTTTGTCTCCTCAGAGACCCAGTACTTC.

This clonotype has ten or more counts. The chain couples TRBV7-9 to TRBJ2-5, with no clear D. The CDR3 is 14 amino acids. Trimming shortened V by 1 base and J by 5 bases, and 11 bases separated the two germline ends. Per germline, CDR1 SEHNR and CDR2 FQNEAQ (reference sequence). In nucleotides, the CDR3 is TGTGCCAGCAGCTTAGGTCTCGCGCAGGAGACCCAGTACTTC. Protein product: CASSLGLAQETQYF.